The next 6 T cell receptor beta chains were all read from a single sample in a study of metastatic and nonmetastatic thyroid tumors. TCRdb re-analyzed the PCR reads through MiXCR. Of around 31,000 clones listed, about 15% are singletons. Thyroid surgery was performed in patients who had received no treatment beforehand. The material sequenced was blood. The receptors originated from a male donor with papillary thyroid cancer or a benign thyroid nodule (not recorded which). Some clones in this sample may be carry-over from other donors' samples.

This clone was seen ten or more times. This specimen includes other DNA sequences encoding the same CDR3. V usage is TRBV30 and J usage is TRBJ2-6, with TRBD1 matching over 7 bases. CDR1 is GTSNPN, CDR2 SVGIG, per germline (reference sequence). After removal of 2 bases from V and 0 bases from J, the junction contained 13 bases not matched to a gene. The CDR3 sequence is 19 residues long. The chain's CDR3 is CAWSLGQISIGSGANVLTF. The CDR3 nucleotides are TGTGCCTGGAGTTTGGGACAGATCTCAATAGGCTCTGGGGCCAACGTCCTGACTTTC.

For the CDR3, the DNA is TGTGCCAGCAGCGGGACTAGCGGGAGAAAGCAGTACTTC. Its protein is CASSGTSGRKQYF. The chain uses TRBV3-1 and TRBJ2-7, with 14 bases fitting TRBD2. V was clipped by 5 bases and J by 8 bases; unmatched bases: 2. CDR1 is LGHDT and CDR2 is YNNKEL in the germline V gene (reference sequence). The CDR3 runs to 13 residues.

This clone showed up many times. The DNA of the CDR3 is TGTGCCAGCTCACCACCGGGAGTTGGACGGTTCGAGCAGTACTTC. As protein: CASSPPGVGRFEQYF. J is TRBJ2-7 and V is TRBV18, with a weak D call TRBD2 (5 bases). Trimming pared 0 bases from V and 6 bases from J, leaving 15 bases between. Germline lookup yields CDR1 KGHSH and CDR2 LQKENI. The CDR3 has 15 amino acids.

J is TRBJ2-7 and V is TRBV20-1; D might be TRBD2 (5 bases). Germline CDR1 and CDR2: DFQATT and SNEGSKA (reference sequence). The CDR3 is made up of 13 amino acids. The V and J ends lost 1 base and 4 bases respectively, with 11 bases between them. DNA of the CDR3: TGCAGTGCTAGAGGGCTAGCAGGTTACGAGCAGTACTTC. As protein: CSARGLAGYEQYF.

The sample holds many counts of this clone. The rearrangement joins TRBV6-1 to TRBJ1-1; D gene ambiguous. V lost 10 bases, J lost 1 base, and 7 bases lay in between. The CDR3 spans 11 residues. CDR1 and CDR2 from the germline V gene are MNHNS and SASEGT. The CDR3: CATNWNTEAFF. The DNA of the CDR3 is TGTGCCACAAACTGGAACACTGAAGCTTTCTTT.

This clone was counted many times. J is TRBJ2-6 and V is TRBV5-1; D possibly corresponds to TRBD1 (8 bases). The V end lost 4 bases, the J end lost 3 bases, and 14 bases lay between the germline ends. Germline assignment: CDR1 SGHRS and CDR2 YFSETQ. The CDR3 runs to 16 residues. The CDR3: CASSRTGRGGANVLTF. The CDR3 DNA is TGCGCCAGCAGCCGGACAGGGAGGGGTGGGGCCAACGTCCTGACTTTC.